This note documents a single T cell receptor beta chain sequence. Its antigen is not yet known. Library generation was performed with the immunoSEQ multiplex PCR assay. A mixture of 60 forward primers for TCR Vbeta segments and 13 reverse primers for TCR Jbeta segments was used in the multiplex PCR. The CDR3 region of rearranged TCR beta genes was amplified from genomic DNA with a multiplex PCR assay. The amplified TCR beta libraries were sequenced on the Illumina HiSeq System as 87-base-pair reads. The paper's processing steps were these. A later analysis counted approximately 76 million unique TCR beta chains across the 666 repertoires, and 9.5 million to 11 million of these chains were shared by at least two donors. Raw reads were error-corrected and collapsed into unique sequences by a nearest-neighbor algorithm in which closely related sequences were merged to remove PCR and sequencing errors. To assign V, D and J gene segments, CDR3 sequences were aligned to IMGT reference sequences. For a sequence to be retained, a match of at least six nucleotides to both a V gene segment and a J gene segment was required. Rearrangements were called productive when the CDR3 lacked stop codons and stayed in frame with V and J; all others were non-productive. Following IMGT convention, CDR3 was defined as the stretch from the second conserved V-encoded cysteine to the conserved J-encoded phenylalanine. The earlier analysis of roughly 590 of the donors excluded sequences that lacked an unambiguous match to a single V gene segment. An earlier analysis of 587 of the donors classified V segments as functional when productive rearrangements were above 56.7% and as segregating when the standard deviation between donors was above 5%. To diagnose cytomegalovirus status from the catalog of TCR beta chain sequences, a statistical classification framework was built. In a later analysis, TCR nucleotide sequences were compared against IMGT/GENE-DB human TR gene sequences so that V and J genes could be assigned. In a later analysis, CDR3 sequences and most-parsimonious VDJ recombination scenarios were assigned using the TCRdist pipeline. In a later analysis, every TCR beta chain was defined by the combination of its CDR3 amino acid sequence and its V-gene family, and reads without a unique V-gene family were dropped. A later analysis removed 550 to 650 highly shared, low-generation-probability nucleotide sequences to deal with suspected cross-contamination and a sequencing artifact. In a later analysis, a clonal expansion index for each public chain was calculated from normalized within-repertoire ranks of inferred template counts. A later analysis computed generation probabilities with a VDJ recombination model fitted to out-of-frame rearrangements, and checked the results against IGoR. Hypergeometric tests were used in a later analysis to score TCR-TCR, TCR-HLA and TCR-CMV co-occurrence, with a repertoire-size bias correction applied to the TCR pairs. To estimate false discovery rates, a later analysis permuted the HLA or CMV assignments 20 times. In a later analysis, co-occurring TCRs were grouped using DBSCAN, with TCRdist sequence similarity added in when clustering inside HLA-allele-positive subsets. Repertoires with fewer than 30,000 or more than 120,000 public chains were left out of co-occurrence clustering, as were five repertoires with anomalous nucleotide sharing. The immuneACCESS repertoire file appears here via TCRdb, limited to in-frame rearrangements. These files lack a portion of the clones; in checked studies, under half of the deficit traces to unresolved V genes, and the cause of the others is not known. The V and J calls and the clone size are those of that table, but D and trimming were determined from the DNA. This specimen's table enumerates tens of thousands of clones. Less than 5.5% of the sample goes to the ten largest clones.

This record comes from a study of cytomegalovirus exposure and HLA in healthy donors (dated by TCRdb to the late 2010s). Notes on the research overall: An earlier analysis of some 600 of the donors reported 250 to 300 Gb of sequence data and some 110 million unique TCR beta sequences obtained from about 179 million T cells. The study combined high-throughput TCR immunosequencing, statistical association of individual TCRs with disease status, and machine learning to predict cytomegalovirus infection status. Along with the approximately 670-subject first cohort, a separate validation cohort of approximately 110 different subjects was used. A handful of DR-DQ haplotypes were treated as single units for association and clustering because of strong linkage in the cohort. Donor age, sex, ethnicity and CMV serostatus were compiled together with the repertoire data. Both class I and class II loci were covered by HLA typing, at four-digit resolution. A later genetic analysis used genome-wide SNP genotypes for about 65% of the 666 donors, treating that subset as a discovery cohort. The study used immunosequencing to profile the T cell repertoires of several hundred subjects and linked those repertoires to cytomegalovirus serostatus. All discovery cohort repertoires had been generated using a single sequencing platform. In an earlier analysis of roughly 600 of the donors, high-throughput TCR beta sequencing was used to judge whether each TCR beta V gene segment behaved as functional or pseudogenic. Approximately 330 gigabases of sequencing data and 70 million to 100 million unique TCR sequences made up an early release that covered nearly 650 HLA-typed donors. The study aimed to test whether signatures of past pathogen exposure could be identified by cataloging public T cell receptors. Among the approximately 400 genotyped donors, under 90% belonged to the genetic ancestry cluster associated with self-reported Caucasian donors. In the later analysis, no new phenotypic data were used to find candidate immune exposures; instead, reliance was placed on TCR beta sequences and their occurrence across donors. Across roughly 420 genotyped donors of the cohort, an average of 235,054 unique TCR beta nucleotide sequences per donor were sequenced, and roughly a sixth of those sequences were non-productive. Typing coverage differed by locus: A, B, C, DRB1 and DQB1 were typed in about 620-640 donors, DQA1 in roughly 510, DPA1 in approximately 610, and DPB1 in 400 to 490. In a later analysis, previously published TCR beta repertoires from 550 to 750 donors were re-analyzed and high-resolution HLA genotyping was added so that TCR occurrence patterns could be studied.

V is reduced by 3 bases and J by 0 bases, leaving a spacing of 5 bases between them. The CDR3 contains 13 residues, cysteine and phenylalanine counted. CDR3 DNA is the only sequence kept; it has 39 bases, read in frame from the first base. CDR1 and CDR2 (SGHAT, FQDESV) derive from the germline V gene (reference sequence). The cohort consisted of fewer than 700 healthy bone marrow donors. At the time of sampling, every cohort member was nominally healthy, though immune exposures that went unrecorded were likely present. The donor was CMV seropositive and was included in the group of almost 300 seropositive cohort members. Each donor provided a peripheral blood sample, and peripheral blood mononuclear cells were used for TCR beta sequencing. The Qiagen DNeasy Blood Extraction Kit was used to extract genomic DNA from the blood cell samples. What the work shows at the level of the full study, not this receptor alone: Correlated functional status among segregating V segments might reflect linkage disequilibrium, but an unknown experimental factor could not be ruled out. Three of the identified cytomegalovirus-associated TCR beta chains were confirmed in vitro to be specific for cytomegalovirus antigens. Presence/absence analyses assumed roughly uniform sequencing depth across donors, an assumption that may not hold. A later analysis associated 17,000 or so TCR beta sequences with specific HLA alleles at a false discovery rate of 0.05. The 87-base-pair reads could not distinguish some IMGT-functional V segments, including TRBV6-2 and TRBV6-3, so those segments were excluded. In an earlier analysis of about 550 of the donors, most TCR beta V segments were observed in productive rearrangements about 90% or about 30% of the time, broadly matching IMGT annotations. The study gave a list of about 150 TCR beta chains associated with cytomegalovirus. In a later analysis, TCR association rates were found to vary across HLA loci, with the most associated TCRs seen for DRB1 alleles and the fewest for HLA-C alleles. In a later analysis, most CMV-associated TCR beta chains were found to appear HLA-restricted, with HLA associations seemingly driven largely by CMV exposure. According to a later analysis, parvovirus B19, influenza, CMV and Epstein-Barr virus appeared linked to several top co-occurrence clusters. Across donors, most TCR sequences were observed very rarely, whereas some public TCRs were present in many individuals. Because counts were too low, about 18 rarely observed V segments, including chromosome 9 orphons, were excluded from the earlier analysis of several hundred of the donors. V-gene and J-gene trimming of TCR beta chains was associated with a missense DCLRE1C variant in a later genetic analysis, and the association was replicated in an independent cohort. Assigning TCR associations to individual alleles was difficult when HLA alleles, especially DR and DQ, strongly co-occurred. According to the authors, the approach could potentially be generalized to other disease states and immunological phenotypes. A further reported finding was that TCR beta sequences accurately predicted the HLA-A and HLA-B alleles for most subjects in the first cohort. CMV serostatus was the only immune exposure information available for the cohort. In a later analysis, HLA-associated TCR beta chains showed more clonal expansion and lower generation probabilities than non-associated chains that were equally common. Because HLA typing was missing for some donors at each locus, association tests included only the typed subset. The sequencing pipeline was judged likely to have produced a cluster of highly shared sequence variants as a technical artifact. In both the original and validation cohorts, the classifier was reported to diagnose cytomegalovirus status with high specificity and sensitivity. According to a later genetic analysis, donors in an Asian-associated ancestry cluster had fewer N-insertions in productive TCRs than the approximately 690-donor mean. In this cohort, only TCR beta chains were sequenced, and detectable features were limited by the absence of alpha or paired-chain data.

The specimen sequenced was PBMCs. The sequence links TRBV11-1 to TRBJ1-2; the D gene is unclear. This clonotype was obtained from a woman aged 35 to 49 in good health and CMV-seropositive. The CDR3 region has the sequence CASSLRANYGYTF. The sequenced DNA: TGTGCCAGCAGCTTGAGAGCTAACTATGGCTACACCTTC.